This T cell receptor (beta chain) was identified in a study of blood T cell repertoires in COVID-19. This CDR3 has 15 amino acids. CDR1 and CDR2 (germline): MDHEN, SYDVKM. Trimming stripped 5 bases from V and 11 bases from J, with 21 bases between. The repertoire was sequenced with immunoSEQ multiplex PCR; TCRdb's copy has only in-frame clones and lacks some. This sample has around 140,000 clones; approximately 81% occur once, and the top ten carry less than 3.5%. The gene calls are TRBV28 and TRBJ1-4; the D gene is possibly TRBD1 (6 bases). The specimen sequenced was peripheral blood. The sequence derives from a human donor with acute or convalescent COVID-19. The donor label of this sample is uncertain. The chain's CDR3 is CASSLIGREGGKLFF. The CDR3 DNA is TGTGCCAGCAGTCTCATAGGCAGGGAGGGGGGGAAACTGTTTTTT.